This T cell receptor (beta chain) was sequenced in a study of vaccination and CD4 T cells after COVID-19. The germline gives CDR1 SGHTA, CDR2 FQGNSA. Germline trimming cut 5 bases from V and 6 bases from J; bases unmatched to any gene: 9. The CDR3 has 14 amino acids. Documented treatment: roughly 10-day PBMC culture with coronavirus spike peptide pools or control peptides (ViraFEST assay). As concerns this clonotype: Its antigen remains unidentified.

Cultured CD4+ T cells had their DNA profiled by the Oncomine TCR Beta short-read assay. TCRdb fed the PCR reads into MiXCR, producing one record per CDR3 protein. The data contain around 20,000 distinct CDR3 sequences, about 51% of them singletons. V usage is TRBV7-2 and J usage is TRBJ2-7, with 8 bases aligning to TRBD1. Sequenced: CD4+ T cells from blood, cultured in vitro. This clonotype originated in a human donor who had recovered from COVID-19. CDR3 protein: CASSPRTGLSEQYF. DNA for the CDR3: TGTGCCAGCAGCCCTAGGACAGGGTTGAGCGAGCAGTACTTC.